A single sample gave rise to the 20 T cell receptor beta chains below, sequenced in a study of tumor and adjacent non-tumor tissue in lung cancer. The library came from three nested PCR rounds adapted from ARM-PCR protocols. TCRdb re-derived calls from the multiplex PCR reads in MiXCR, one entry per CDR3 protein. The profile shows about 110,000 distinct CDR3 sequences, roughly 84% of them singletons. This sample's RNA came from whole unsorted tissue. The specimen was lung tumor tissue. The receptors originated from a man aged 70-80 years with non-small cell lung cancer.

Notes on this clonotype: Because it lacks the conserved phenylalanine or tryptophan at the end, this CDR3 is likely a read error. The chain couples TRBV6-6 to TRBJ1-1; D gene ambiguous. The CDR3 length is 12 residues. CDR1 and CDR2 (germline): MNHNY, SVGAGI (reference sequence). CDR3 residues: CASRLPDTVAFI. The CDR3 coding sequence is TGTGCCAGCAGGCTACCCGACACTGTAGCTTTCATT.

Comment on this clonotype: The junction does not match germline at one end; this may be a read error. The chain couples TRBV5-1 to TRBJ1-6; a possible D gene is TRBD1 (6 bases). This CDR3 has 15 residues. Germline V gene lookup returns CDR1 SGHRS and CDR2 YFSETQ. CDR3 region: CTSSTQGQHNSPLNF. The CDR3 bases are TGCACCAGCAGTACCCAGGGGCAACATAATTCACCCCTCAACTTT.

J is TRBJ2-2 and V is TRBV10-3, with a tentative D call TRBD1 (6 bases). V lost 8 bases, J lost 3 bases, and 16 bases lay in between. Looked up from germline, CDR1 is ENHRY and CDR2 is SYGVKD. This CDR3 has 15 residues. The CDR3 bases are TGTGCCATCGCTAGTGGGACAAGTTACACCGGGGAGCTGTTTTTT. Translation: CAIASGTSYTGELFF.

The rearrangement joins TRBV14 to TRBJ2-3, with a possible D match to TRBD2 (5 bases). Trimming removed 11 bases from V and 2 bases from J, with 20 bases in between. Germline CDR1 reads SGHDN; CDR2 reads FVKESK. The length of the CDR3 is 15 residues. Here the CDR3 DNA reads TGTGCCGGCACTCGGGATTCCGATGCCACAGATACGCAGTATTTT. It encodes CAGTRDSDATDTQYF.

About this clonotype itself: The CDR3 carries no conserved terminal phenylalanine or tryptophan, so it likely arises from a read error. Because the CDR3's place on the DNA is in doubt, the DNA is left out and the CDR3 is given as listed by TCRdb. The chain uses TRBV12-3 or TRBV12-4 and TRBJ2-5; TRBD2, the D gene given by the table, was not confirmed from the DNA. 20 amino acids form the CDR3, both terminal residues included. This chain's CDR3 is CAIRKSDHPTSGLPQETRYL.

Concerning this clonotype: The germline gene is not matched at one end of the junction; a read error may be the cause. This chain uses TRBV11-2 with TRBJ2-3; D remains unclear. CDR1 is SGHAT, CDR2 FQNNGV, per germline. The CDR3 has 13 amino acids. CDR3 sequence: CVTSGRCTDTRYF. The CDR3 region has the DNA TGTGTCACGTCTGGTCGGTGCACAGATACGCGGTATTTT.

This clonotype was seen once. J is TRBJ2-5 and V is TRBV20-1; D possibly corresponds to TRBD2 (5 bases). Looked up from germline, CDR1 is DFQATT and CDR2 is SNEGSKA (reference sequence). This CDR3 spans 16 amino acids. Trimming took 7 bases from V and 1 from J, leaving 22 bases between them. The CDR3 protein is CSVTRAGGNFQETQYF. In nucleotides, the CDR3 is TGCAGTGTTACTAGAGCCGGTGGGAACTTCCAAGAGACCCAGTACTTC.

About this clonotype: An end of the junction differs from the germline gene, which may be a read error. V and J are TRBV5-1 and TRBJ1-1, with D possibly TRBD1 on 5 matching bases. Germline V gives CDR1 SGHRS, CDR2 YFSETQ. The CDR3 loop spans 15 amino acids. This CDR3 is CASSLGGGMKTEAFF. CDR3 sequence (DNA): TGTGCCAGTAGCTTGGGTGGGGGGATGAAGACTGAAGCTTTCTTT.

As concerns this clonotype: A much larger clone lies one base from this, so it may be a read error. The V call is TRBV28, the J call TRBJ1-2; D is unresolved. The CDR3 spans 13 residues. The germline V gene encodes CDR1 MDHEN and CDR2 SYDVKM. CDR3 protein: CASSPPDSYGYAF. The CDR3 DNA is TGTGCCAGCAGTCCCCCAGATAGCTATGGCTACGCCTTC.

On this clonotype: One end of the junction does not line up with germline, which may come from a read error. The chain carries TRBV6-2 or TRBV6-3 and TRBJ2-1; TRBD2 matches 8 bases. This CDR3 spans 15 amino acids. The germline V gene has CDR1 MNHEY and CDR2 SVGEGT. In nucleotides, the CDR3 is TGTGGCAGCAATCCGGGACTAGGCAATACCAATGAGCGGTTCTTC. Protein product: CGSNPGLGNTNERFF.

The rearrangement links TRBV7-6 to TRBJ2-3, with D unclear. The CDR3 length is 12 residues. Between the trimmed V and J ends, which lost 5 bases and 3 bases, there was a span of 6 bases. In germline, CDR1 is SGHVS, CDR2 FNYEAQ. CDR3 amino acids: CASSLRTDTQYF. DNA for the CDR3: TGTGCCAGCAGCCTTAGGACAGATACGCAGTATTTT.

Concerning this clonotype itself: At one of its ends the junction is not consistent with the germline gene, which may arise from a read error. V gene TRBV20-1 combines with J gene TRBJ2-2; 7 bases agree with TRBD2. This CDR3 spans 15 amino acids. The germline V gene has CDR1 DFQATT and CDR2 SNEGSKA (reference sequence). CDR3 amino acids: CNARVSGREAGEPFF. In DNA, the CDR3 is TGCAATGCTAGAGTTTCAGGCCGGGAGGCCGGGGAGCCGTTTTTT.

As for this clonotype: One junction end does not reproduce the germline sequence, and a read error may be involved. This chain connects TRBV6-5 to TRBJ1-1, with a possible D match to TRBD1 (5 bases). The V gene's germline CDR1 is MNHEY and CDR2 SVGAGI. This CDR3 spans 15 amino acids. CDR3 DNA: TGTGCCAGCGGTTACTCGCCCCGGGGGAACACTGAAACATTCTTT. As protein: CASGYSPRGNTETFF.

This rearrangement joins TRBV10-3 to TRBJ2-2; D is possibly TRBD1 (6 bases). V lost 8 bases and J 14 bases, leaving 27 bases between the germline ends. CDR1 and CDR2 (germline): ENHRY, SYGVKD. CDR3 length equals 15 residues. The CDR3 DNA is TGTGCCATCGCTACAGGGACAAGTTACACCGAGGAACTGTTTTTT. This sequence encodes CAIATGTSYTEELFF.

Remarks on this clonotype: Because the CDR3 is missing its conserved closing phenylalanine or tryptophan, this is likely a read error. The DNA is omitted, as the CDR3 cannot be located on it reliably, and the CDR3 follows TCRdb's listing. The V gene is TRBV4-3, the J gene TRBJ1-2; the table's D call, TRBD1, was not checked against the DNA. A total of 13 residues make up the CDR3, ends included. Germline values: CDR1 LGHNA, CDR2 YSLEER. The chain's CDR3 is CTSSQETGDGHTL.

J is TRBJ2-5 and V is TRBV4-1; 11 bases are a match to TRBD2. The CDR3 has 14 residues. Germline CDR1 and CDR2: MGHRA and YSYEKL. The CDR3 bases are TGCGCAAGGAGCGCTAGCGGGGGGCAGAAGACCCAGTACTTC. This sequence encodes CARSASGGQKTQYF.

The rearrangement links TRBV12-3 or TRBV12-4 to TRBJ1-1; D gene unclear. Trimming cost V 6 bases and J 9 bases, with 17 bases left between them. This CDR3 region has 13 residues. CDR3 loop: CASRFRDTRKAFF. CDR3 nucleotides: TGTGCCAGCAGGTTTCGGGATACACGGAAAGCTTTCTTT.

This clonotype was found many times. The chain is built from TRBV28 and TRBJ2-7; weak D call: TRBD1 (6 bases). Germline-derived CDR1 and CDR2 are MDHEN and SYDVKM. The CDR3 runs 13 residues. V was shortened by 7 bases and J by 1 base, with 11 bases between the two germline ends. The CDR3 nucleotides read TGTGCCAGCATAGGAACAGGGTCCTACGAGCAGTACTTC. It translates to CASIGTGSYEQYF.

With regard to this clonotype: The germline gene is not matched at one end of the junction; a read error may be the cause. The chain uses TRBV6-6 and TRBJ2-2; 9 bases align to TRBD2. The CDR3 is 15 amino acids. Looked up from germline, CDR1 is MNHNY and CDR2 is SVGAGI (reference sequence). The CDR3 bases are TGTGCCAGCAGCCATAGCGGGGGTCGCACCCGGGAGCTGTTTTTT. Its protein is CASSHSGGRTRELFF.

This clonotype has a handful of counts. Since no conserved phenylalanine or tryptophan closes the CDR3, a read error is the likely cause. It is unclear where the CDR3 begins or ends on the DNA, so no DNA is shown, and the CDR3 is as TCRdb lists it. The chain carries TRBV29-1 and TRBJ2-7; the table calls TRBD1, which could not be checked here. Germline V gives CDR1 SQVTM, CDR2 ANQGSEA. Ends included, the CDR3 has 12 residues. The chain's CDR3 is CSAWGTNPEQYL.